At least ten counts were recorded for the clone carrying this T cell receptor beta chain. Its specificity is not known. No ophthalmopathy progression within 18 months constituted stable Graves' hyperthyroidism. These data are taken from a study of T cells in Graves' hyperthyroidism and ophthalmopathy. Germline V gives CDR1 DFQATT, CDR2 SNEGSKA (reference sequence). Trimming cost V 5 bases and J 4 bases, with 12 bases left between them. This CDR3 spans 12 amino acids. Using RNA transcripts as the source, TCR beta CDR3 regions were amplified. The HTBI primer set drove a first-round RT-PCR of the TCR CDR3. MiXCR, applied by TCRdb to the multiplex PCR reads, yields one record per CDR3 protein. The table shows about 590,000 distinct CDR3 sequences, with 15% to 17% occurring only once. Study conclusions and caveats: Most clonotypes expanded in thyroid above 0.001 were likewise present in blood.

The origin of this receptor is a woman aged 25 to 39 with Graves' hyperthyroidism. Sequencing was performed on blood. The chain joins TRBV20-1 to TRBJ2-7; D tentatively reads TRBD1 or TRBD2 (5 bases each). The CDR3 nucleotides read TGCAGTGCTCGGGCCGGGGCGTACGAGCAGTACTTC. It is translated as CSARAGAYEQYF.